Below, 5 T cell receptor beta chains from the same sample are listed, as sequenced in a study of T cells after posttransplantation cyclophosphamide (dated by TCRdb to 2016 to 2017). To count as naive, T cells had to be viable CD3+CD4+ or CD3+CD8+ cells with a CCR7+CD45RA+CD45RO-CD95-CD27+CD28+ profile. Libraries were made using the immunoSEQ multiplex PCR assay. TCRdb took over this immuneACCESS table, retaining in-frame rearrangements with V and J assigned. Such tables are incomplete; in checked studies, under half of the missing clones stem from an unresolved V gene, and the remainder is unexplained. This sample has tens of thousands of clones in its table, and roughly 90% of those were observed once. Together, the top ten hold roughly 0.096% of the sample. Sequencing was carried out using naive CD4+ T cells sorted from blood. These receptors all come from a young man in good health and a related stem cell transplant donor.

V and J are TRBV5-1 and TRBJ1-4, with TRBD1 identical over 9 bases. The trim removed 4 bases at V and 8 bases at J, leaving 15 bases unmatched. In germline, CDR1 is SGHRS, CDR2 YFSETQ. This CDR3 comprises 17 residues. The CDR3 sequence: CASSPLQGASHGEKLFF. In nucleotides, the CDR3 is TGCGCCAGCAGCCCATTACAGGGGGCGTCCCACGGGGAAAAACTGTTTTTT.

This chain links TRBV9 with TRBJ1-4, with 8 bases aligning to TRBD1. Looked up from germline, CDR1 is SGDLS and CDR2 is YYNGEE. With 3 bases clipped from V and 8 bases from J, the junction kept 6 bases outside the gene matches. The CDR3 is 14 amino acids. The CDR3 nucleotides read TGTGCCAGCAGCGAAGGGACAGGTGACGAAAAACTGTTTTTT. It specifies CASSEGTGDEKLFF. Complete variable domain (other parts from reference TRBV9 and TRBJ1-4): DSGVTQTPKHLITATGQRVTLRCSPRSGDLSVYWYQQSLDQGLQFLIQYYNGEERAKGNILERFSAQQFPDLHSELNLSSLELGDSALYFCASSEGTGDEKLFFGSGTQLSVL.

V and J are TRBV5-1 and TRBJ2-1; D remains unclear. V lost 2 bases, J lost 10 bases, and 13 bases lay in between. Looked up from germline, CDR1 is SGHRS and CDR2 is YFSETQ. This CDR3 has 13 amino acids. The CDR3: CASSFTADREQFF. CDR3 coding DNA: TGCGCCAGCAGCTTCACAGCAGACCGAGAGCAGTTCTTC.

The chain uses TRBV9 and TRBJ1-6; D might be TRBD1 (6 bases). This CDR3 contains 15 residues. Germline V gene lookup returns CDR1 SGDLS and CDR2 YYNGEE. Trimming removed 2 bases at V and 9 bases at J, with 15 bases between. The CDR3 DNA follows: TGTGCCAGCAGCGTCTCCCAGGGAGGGGGTTCACCCCTCCACTTT. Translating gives CASSVSQGGGSPLHF. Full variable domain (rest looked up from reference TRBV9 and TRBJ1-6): DSGVTQTPKHLITATGQRVTLRCSPRSGDLSVYWYQQSLDQGLQFLIQYYNGEERAKGNILERFSAQQFPDLHSELNLSSLELGDSALYFCASSVSQGGGSPLHFGNGTRLTVT.

CDR3 sequence (DNA): TGTGCCAGTAGTCCCCCGGGACAGGGGTTTCCCGAGCAGTACTTC. Translation: CASSPPGQGFPEQYF. The rearrangement links TRBV19 to TRBJ2-7, with TRBD1 matching 10 bases. The germline CDR1 and CDR2 sequences are LNHDA and SQIVND (reference sequence). The ends lost 5 bases at V and 6 bases at J; junction bases unmatched: 10. This CDR3 comprises 15 residues.